The 10 T cell receptor beta chains reported below all come from one sample, sequenced in a study of T cell responses to AZD1222 COVID-19 vaccine. Data came from immunoSEQ multiplex PCR; TCRdb stores just in-frame clones and leaves some out. The sample consists of 43,000 or so clones, less than 95% of them appearing once. The sample here was peripheral blood, taken 28 days after the second AZD1222 dose. The source of these receptors is an adult who received the AZD1222 COVID-19 vaccine.

V usage is TRBV18 and J usage is TRBJ2-2; TRBD2 matches 9 bases. Germline lookup yields CDR1 KGHSH and CDR2 LQKENI. With V trimmed by 2 bases and J by 7 bases, 8 bases remained unmatched. The CDR3 covers 16 residues. This chain's CDR3 is CASSPYGGGANGELFF. The CDR3 bases are TGTGCCAGCTCACCATACGGCGGGGGGGCCAACGGGGAGCTGTTTTTT. Full variable domain (remainder filled in from reference TRBV18 and TRBJ2-2): NAGVMQNPRHLVRRRGQEARLRCSPMKGHSHVYWYRQLPEEGLKFMVYLQKENIIDESGMPKERFSAEFPKEGPSILRIQQVVRGDSAAYFCASSPYGGGANGELFFGEGSRLTVL.

CDR3 protein: CASSFSGTLGPTSGSYNSPLHF. CDR3 DNA sequence: TGTGCCAGCAGTTTTTCCGGGACGCTGGGCCCCACGTCCGGCTCCTATAATTCACCCCTCCACTTT. The chain is built from TRBV27 and TRBJ1-6; possible D gene TRBD1, 5 bases. V was trimmed by 3 bases and J by 0 bases, leaving 27 bases between them. Germline loops: CDR1 MNHEY, CDR2 SMNVEV (reference sequence). The CDR3 has 22 residues.

The rearrangement joins TRBV2 to TRBJ2-2; 9 positions agree with TRBD2. With 8 bases clipped from V and 4 bases from J, the junction kept 11 bases outside the gene matches. Per the germline V gene, CDR1 is SNHLY and CDR2 is FYNNEI. The CDR3 extends over 16 amino acids. In DNA form, the CDR3 reads TGTGCCAGCTCCCCAGGAGGGACTAGCTCCACCGGGGAGCTGTTTTTT. Translation gives CASSPGGTSSTGELFF.

The chain combines TRBV29-1 with TRBJ2-2; no clear D. This CDR3 is 15 amino acids long. Per germline, CDR1 SQVTM and CDR2 ANQGSEA. Trimming removed 3 bases from V and 1 base from J, with 12 bases in between. CDR3 coding DNA: TGCAGCGTTGATGTGGGTCGGATGAACACCGGGGAGCTGTTTTTT. Translation: CSVDVGRMNTGELFF.

This clone was seen once. V and J are TRBV10-2 and TRBJ1-5; D is unclear. The CDR3 loop spans 14 amino acids. Germline V CDR1 and CDR2: WSHSY, SAAADI. The germline V and J ends were trimmed by 1 base and 1 base, with 5 bases remaining between them. The CDR3: CASSELGSNQPQHF. Written as DNA, the CDR3 is TGCGCCAGCAGTGAGTTAGGGAGCAATCAGCCCCAGCATTTT.

This clone was recorded only once. The chain uses TRBV7-2 and TRBJ1-4, with 9 nucleotides matching TRBD1. CDR3 length equals 15 residues. CDR1 and CDR2 from the germline V gene are SGHTA and FQGNSA. The ends lost 5 bases at V and 3 bases at J; junction bases unmatched: 4. The CDR3 nucleotides read TGTGCCAGCAGCCGCCGGGACAGGGCTAATGAAAAACTGTTTTTT. It translates to CASSRRDRANEKLFF.

This clone has a single count. The rearrangement uses TRBV5-1 and TRBJ1-3, with D hard to call. The CDR3 extends over 14 amino acids. The germline CDR1 and CDR2 sequences are SGHRS and YFSETQ. Between the trimmed V and J ends, which lost 4 bases and 8 bases, there was a span of 16 bases. Here the CDR3 reads CASSPAGVGDTIYF. The CDR3 DNA follows: TGCGCCAGCAGCCCGGCCGGGGTCGGAGACACCATATATTTT.

The V and J genes are TRBV28 and TRBJ2-7, with 10 nucleotides matching TRBD1. V gave up 5 bases and J gave up 0 bases; unmatched junction bases: 7. CDR3 length: 16 amino acids. Germline CDR1 is MDHEN and CDR2 is SYDVKM. The CDR3 reads CASSPRTGGSSYEQYF. The CDR3 coding sequence is TGTGCCAGCAGTCCACGGACAGGGGGTAGCTCCTACGAGCAGTACTTC.

The rearrangement joins TRBV10-3 to TRBJ2-3; 8 bases line up with TRBD2. Trimming took 3 bases from V and 2 from J; bases not matched to a gene: 7. This CDR3 is built from 16 residues. Germline V gene lookup returns CDR1 ENHRY and CDR2 SYGVKD. CDR3 coding DNA: TGTGCCATCAGTGAATGGGGCGGGGGGATCACAGATACGCAGTATTTT. It is translated as CAISEWGGGITDTQYF.

This chain connects TRBV5-6 to TRBJ2-7; TRBD1 matches 8 bases. The CDR3 is 14 residues long. With V trimmed by 0 bases and J by 3 bases, 2 bases remained unmatched. Germline lookup yields CDR1 SGHDT and CDR2 YYEEEE. The CDR3 region is CASSLDRGVYEQYF. The CDR3 DNA sequence: TGTGCCAGCAGCTTGGACAGGGGGGTCTACGAGCAGTACTTC.